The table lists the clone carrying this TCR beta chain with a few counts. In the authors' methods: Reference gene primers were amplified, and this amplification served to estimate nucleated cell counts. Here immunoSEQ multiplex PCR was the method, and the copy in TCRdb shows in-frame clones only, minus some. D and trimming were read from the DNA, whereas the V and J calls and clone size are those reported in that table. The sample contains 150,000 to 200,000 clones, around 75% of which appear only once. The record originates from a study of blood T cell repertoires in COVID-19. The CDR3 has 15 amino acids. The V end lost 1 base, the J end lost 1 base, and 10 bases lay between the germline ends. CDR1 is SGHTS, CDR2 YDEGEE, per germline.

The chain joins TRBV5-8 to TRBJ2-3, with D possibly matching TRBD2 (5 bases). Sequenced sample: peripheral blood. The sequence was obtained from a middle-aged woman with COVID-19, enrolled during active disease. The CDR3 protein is CASSLTRRGTDTQYF. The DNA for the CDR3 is TGTGCCAGCAGCTTGACTAGAAGGGGCACAGATACGCAGTATTTT.